This T cell receptor beta chain was captured in a study of cytomegalovirus exposure and HLA in healthy donors. Primers: 60 Vbeta forward and 13 Jbeta reverse. Clones were read by immunoSEQ multiplex PCR, and TCRdb kept only the in-frame ones, dropping some. The data hold more than 140,000 clones, with roughly 78% observed a single time. The TCR was taken from a man aged 18 to 35 in good health and CMV-seropositive. The sequenced material came from PBMCs.

CDR3 coding DNA: TGTGCCAGCAGTTTAACGGGGGGTTGGTCCCATGAGCAGTTCTTC. It is translated as CASSLTGGWSHEQFF. This chain uses TRBV27 with TRBJ2-1; 7 bases are shared with TRBD2. The CDR3 totals 15 residues. V lost 2 bases to trimming and J lost 8 bases; unmatched junction nucleotides: 9. Germline assignment: CDR1 MNHEY and CDR2 SMNVEV (reference sequence).